This T cell receptor (beta chain) was sequenced for a study of T cell clonality in common variable immunodeficiency (dated by TCRdb to 2015 to 2017). CVID samples and control samples contributed equivalent amounts of genomic DNA as sequencing input. For every sample, a 60 bp segment covering the rearranged TCRbeta CDR3 region was amplified and then sequenced. The immunoSEQ assay, a bias-corrected multiplex PCR combined with high-throughput sequencing, was used to amplify TCRbeta. Per the authors' processing: Every unique nucleotide sequence was considered a clone and was annotated with V, D and J genes, copy number and frequency. Sequences were labeled productive if in frame, and non-productive if out of frame or containing stop codons. As previously described, clonality was calculated on the basis of Shannon's entropy. The predicted amino acid sequences of productive clones were used to derive mean CDR3 Kyte-Doolittle hydropathy. Hierarchical clustering of scaled V gene usage was performed with the R hclust function using Manhattan distance and complete linkage. Clone sharing by CDR3 amino acid sequence was assessed by resampling 12 repertoires per group over 100 rounds. The repertoires were searched for 55 to 75 published EBV-specific TCRbeta sequences and 245 published CMV-specific TCRbeta sequences. Analysis left out a couple of CVID samples that produced under 10,000 sequences, so 40 to 45 CVID repertoires remained. The table comes from immuneACCESS by way of TCRdb, which keeps in-frame sequences with V and J called. Part of the clones is missing from these tables; in studies checked, under half for an unresolved V gene and the rest for unknown reasons. The V and J calls and clone size come from that table; D and trimming were worked out from the DNA. The sample comprises over 40,000 clones, and every one was counted more than once. Of the sample, 5% to 6.5% falls within the top ten clones.

This clone was found a few times. Its cognate antigen has yet to be identified. The CDR3 goes on 3 residues after the read ends, and that part is filled in from the germline J gene. The CDR3 has 12 amino acids, counting the end cysteine and phenylalanine. Part of the CDR3 DNA is given, 27 bases translated from base 1. CDR1 and CDR2, per the germline V gene, are SNHLY and FYNNEI. Most of the CVID patients and most of the healthy controls were of Caucasian heritage. Heparinized peripheral whole blood samples of about 4.5 to 8 ml were collected from each donor. Genomic DNA from adults with common variable immune deficiency (CVID) and from healthy adult controls was used to sequence TCRbeta CDR3 repertoires. A total of some 22 healthy adult volunteers (approximately 12 female and roughly ten male; age range about 23 to 75 years, mean age around 31) were included in the control group. To isolate peripheral blood mononuclear cells, diluted blood was subjected to density centrifugation over Hypaque 1077 or Ficoll-Paque. Genomic DNA was obtained from unsorted mononuclear cells using either Qiagen column purification or a centrifugation-based method.

Study-level results and caveats: Compared with healthy controls, CVID subjects showed increased TCRbeta clonality (t-test p = 0.018), a feature most characteristic of about a third of subjects. Although equal DNA input was used, an average of about 87,000 unique sequences per sample was obtained for controls, compared with approximately 32,000 for CVID samples. CVID TCRbeta sequences reportedly showed fewer deletions and N-nucleotide insertions and lacked highly modified clones with 13 or more V deletions. Correlations between repertoire features and clinical complications were limited by patient heterogeneity within the CVID cohort. Fewer TCRbeta clones were shared among CVID subjects than among healthy controls (p < 0.0001). It was noted by the authors that sequencing of the repertoires of T cell subpopulations would be needed to clarify the cause of the increased clonality in CVID.

The sequenced sample was peripheral blood mononuclear cells. The chain employs TRBV2 and TRBJ1-2, with the D gene uncertain. This receptor was identified in a person aged 18 to 75 in good health. The CDR3 DNA, read in part, is TGTGCCAGCAGTGAAGCCTTCTACGAC. Its protein product is CASSEAFYD. The whole CDR3 is CASSEAFYDYTF.